These 12 T cell receptor beta chains were sequenced from one sample in a study of OX40 agonist ivuxolimab in advanced cancers. Produced via immunoSEQ multiplex PCR; TCRdb's table is partial and in-frame only. The sample has about 15,000 clones, over 80% seen once. The sample was CD4+ or CD8+ T cells sorted from blood, taken in a trial of the OX40 agonist ivuxolimab. Receptors originate from an adult with an advanced solid tumor such as melanoma, head and neck, liver or kidney cancer.

The chain couples TRBV11-3 to TRBJ1-5; D is possibly TRBD1 (5 bases). With 3 bases removed from V and 5 bases from J, the gap between germline ends came to 17 bases. From germline, CDR1 is SGHNT and CDR2 YENEEA. The CDR3 runs 16 residues. In DNA form, the CDR3 reads TGTGCCAGCAGCTTGGCCTCGCAGGGACCGTATCAGCCCCAGCATTTT. Translating gives CASSLASQGPYQPQHF. Combining the CDR3 with reference TRBV11-3 and TRBJ1-5 gives the whole variable domain EAGVVQSPRYKIIEKKQPVAFWCNPISGHNTLYWYLQNLGQGPELLIRYENEEAVDDSQLPKDRFSAERLKGVDSTLKIQPAELGDSAVYLCASSLASQGPYQPQHFGDGTRLSIL.

The CDR3 loop is CASSMGVLQTQYF. CDR3 nucleotides: TGTGCCAGCAGCATGGGAGTTCTTCAGACCCAGTACTTC. The V call is TRBV28, the J call TRBJ2-5; the D gene is possibly TRBD2 (5 bases). Per the germline V gene, CDR1 is MDHEN and CDR2 is SYDVKM. This CDR3 spans 13 amino acids. Trimming shortened V by 6 bases and J by 6 bases, and 14 bases separated the two germline ends.

The gene calls are TRBV5-4 and TRBJ2-3, with TRBD2 identical over 7 bases. Germline values: CDR1 SGHNT, CDR2 YYREEE (reference sequence). With 0 bases clipped from V and 4 bases from J, the junction kept 11 bases outside the gene matches. This CDR3 contains 17 residues. As DNA, the CDR3 is TGTGCCAGCAGCTTGGTCCCATCGCGGGAGAACCCAGATACGCAGTATTTT. The encoded protein is CASSLVPSRENPDTQYF. The entire variable domain, with the rest obtained from reference TRBV5-4 and TRBJ2-3, is as follows: ETGVTQSPTHLIKTRGQQVTLRCSSQSGHNTVSWYQQALGQGPQFIFQYYREEENGRGNFPPRFSGLQFPNYSSELNVNALELDDSALYLCASSLVPSRENPDTQYFGPGTRLTVL.

The gene calls are TRBV18 and TRBJ1-1; 9 bases map to TRBD1. Unmatched junction bases numbered 2, after V lost 4 bases and J lost 5 bases. From germline, CDR1 is KGHSH and CDR2 LQKENI. The CDR3 loop spans 13 amino acids. CDR3 DNA: TGTGCCAGCTCACAGACAGGGGGAACTGAAGCTTTCTTT. It yields the protein CASSQTGGTEAFF.

This chain joins TRBV6-1 and TRBJ1-1; D uncertain. Looked up from germline, CDR1 is MNHNS and CDR2 is SASEGT. V dropped 5 bases and J dropped 3 bases, with 13 bases sitting between them. This CDR3 is 14 amino acids long. CDR3 amino acids: CASSNQEIHTEAFF. The CDR3 nucleotides read TGTGCCAGCAGTAACCAGGAAATTCACACTGAAGCTTTCTTT.

The rearrangement joins TRBV28 to TRBJ2-7; D might be TRBD2 (5 bases). Trimming took 5 bases from V and 2 from J, leaving 13 bases between them. Germline-derived CDR1 and CDR2 are MDHEN and SYDVKM. The CDR3 contains 14 residues. In DNA, the CDR3 is TGTGCCAGCAGTGGACGGGAAGGCCCCTACGAGCAGTACTTC. Protein sequence: CASSGREGPYEQYF.

This clone has only a few counts. The chain couples TRBV5-4 to TRBJ1-2; perhaps TRBD1 as D (5 bases). There are 13 residues in the CDR3. Germline V gene sequence: CDR1 SGHNT, CDR2 YYREEE (reference sequence). Trimming stripped 4 bases from V and 8 bases from J, with 15 bases between. CDR3 bases: TGTGCCAGCAGCCTCCGGGCGGGGCACGGCTACACCTTC. Protein: CASSLRAGHGYTF.

The CDR3 protein is CASSLPGQVDTGELFF. DNA of the CDR3: TGTGCCAGCAGCTTACCCGGGCAGGTAGACACCGGGGAGCTGTTTTTT. The rearrangement joins TRBV7-3 to TRBJ2-2; D is undetermined. Germline V CDR1 and CDR2: SGHTA, FQGTGA. This CDR3 has 16 residues. Between the trimmed V and J ends, which lost 2 bases and 3 bases, there was a span of 13 bases.

The chain uses TRBV19 and TRBJ1-2, with D unclear. CDR1 is LNHDA, CDR2 SQIVND, per germline (reference sequence). The CDR3 spans 14 residues. V lost 3 bases and J 4 bases, leaving 12 bases between the germline ends. CDR3 in amino acids: CASSMSGLSYGYTF. CDR3 in DNA: TGTGCCAGTAGTATGAGTGGGCTCAGCTATGGCTACACCTTC.

V gene TRBV28 combines with J gene TRBJ2-3; 9 bases are a match to TRBD1. Germline CDR1 is MDHEN and CDR2 is SYDVKM. The CDR3 length is 13 residues. J lost 13 bases, V lost 4 bases, and 9 bases had no gene match. This CDR3 is CASSSNDRGNEYF. The CDR3 nucleotides read TGTGCCAGCAGTTCCAACGACAGGGGGAACGAGTATTTT.

The CDR3 DNA follows: TGTGCCAGCAGCCGGTACAGGGCTGCGGACACTGAAGCTTTCTTT. It codes for CASSRYRAADTEAFF. The chain couples TRBV13 to TRBJ1-1; D might be TRBD1 (6 bases). V was pared by 5 bases and J by 3 bases, with 16 bases between. Per germline, CDR1 PRHDT and CDR2 FYEKMQ (reference sequence). CDR3 length equals 15 residues.

The chain combines TRBV7-9 with TRBJ2-7; D might be TRBD1 (6 bases). The CDR3 length is 14 residues. V was trimmed by 5 bases and J by 2 bases, leaving 13 bases between them. CDR1 is SEHNR and CDR2 is FQNEAQ in the germline V gene (reference sequence). The DNA of the CDR3 is TGTGCCAGCAGCCGGACAGACCAAGCCTACGAGCAGTACTTC. Translation: CASSRTDQAYEQYF.